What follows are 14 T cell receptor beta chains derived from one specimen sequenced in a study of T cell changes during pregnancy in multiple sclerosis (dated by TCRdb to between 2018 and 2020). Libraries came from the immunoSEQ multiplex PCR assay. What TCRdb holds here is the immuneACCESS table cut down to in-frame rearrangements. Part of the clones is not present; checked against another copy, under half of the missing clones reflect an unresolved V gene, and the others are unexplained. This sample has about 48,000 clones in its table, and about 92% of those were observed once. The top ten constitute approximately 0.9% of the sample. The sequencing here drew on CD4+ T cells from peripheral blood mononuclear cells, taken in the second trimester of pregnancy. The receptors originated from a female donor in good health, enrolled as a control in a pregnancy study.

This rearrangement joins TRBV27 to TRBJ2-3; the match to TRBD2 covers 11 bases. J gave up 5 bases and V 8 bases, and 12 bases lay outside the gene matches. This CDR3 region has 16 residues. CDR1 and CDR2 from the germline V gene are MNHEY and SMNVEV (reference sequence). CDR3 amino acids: CASCNSGRAPVDTQYF. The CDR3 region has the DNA TGTGCCAGCTGCAATAGCGGGAGGGCCCCTGTAGATACGCAGTATTTT.

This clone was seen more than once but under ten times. Here the CDR3 DNA reads TGTGCCAGCAGCTCTAGCACCAGGGGTGGATCACCCCTCCACTTT. The encoded protein is CASSSSTRGGSPLHF. The gene calls are TRBV7-2 and TRBJ1-6; tentative D call: TRBD1 (6 bases). V lost 4 bases, J lost 10 bases, and 17 bases lay in between. The germline V gene encodes CDR1 SGHTA and CDR2 FQGNSA. The CDR3 runs to 15 residues.

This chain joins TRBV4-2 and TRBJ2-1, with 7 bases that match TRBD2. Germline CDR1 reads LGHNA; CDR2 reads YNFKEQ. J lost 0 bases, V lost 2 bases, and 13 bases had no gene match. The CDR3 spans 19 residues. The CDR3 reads CASSQRSGGSLSSYNEQFF. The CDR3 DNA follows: TGTGCCAGCAGCCAAAGAAGCGGCGGGAGCTTGAGCTCCTACAATGAGCAGTTCTTC.

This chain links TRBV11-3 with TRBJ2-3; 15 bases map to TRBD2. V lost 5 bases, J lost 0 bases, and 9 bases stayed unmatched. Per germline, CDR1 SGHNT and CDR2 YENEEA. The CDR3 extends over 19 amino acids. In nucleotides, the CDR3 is TGTGCCAGCAGCACGTGGACTAGCGGGAGGGCCGGGAGCACAGATACGCAGTATTTT. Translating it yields CASSTWTSGRAGSTDTQYF.

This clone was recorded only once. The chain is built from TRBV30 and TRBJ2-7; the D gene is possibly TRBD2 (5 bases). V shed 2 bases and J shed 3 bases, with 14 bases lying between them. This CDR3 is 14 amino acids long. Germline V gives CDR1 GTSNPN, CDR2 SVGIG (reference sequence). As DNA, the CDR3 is TGTGCCTGGAGTCGAGCTGCGGGCGGCTACGAGCAGTACTTC. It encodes CAWSRAAGGYEQYF.

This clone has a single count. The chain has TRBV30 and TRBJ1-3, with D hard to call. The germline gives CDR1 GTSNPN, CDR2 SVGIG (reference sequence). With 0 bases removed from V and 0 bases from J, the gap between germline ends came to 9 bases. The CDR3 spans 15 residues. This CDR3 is CAWSVLRSSGNTIYF. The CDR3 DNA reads TGTGCCTGGAGTGTACTACGGAGCTCTGGAAACACCATATATTTT.

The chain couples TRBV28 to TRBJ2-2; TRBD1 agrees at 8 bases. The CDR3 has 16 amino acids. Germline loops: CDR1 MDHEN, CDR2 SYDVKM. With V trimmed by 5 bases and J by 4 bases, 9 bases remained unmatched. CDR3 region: CASSPPGTGVTGELFF. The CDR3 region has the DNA TGTGCCAGCAGTCCCCCCGGGACAGGAGTCACCGGGGAGCTGTTTTTT.

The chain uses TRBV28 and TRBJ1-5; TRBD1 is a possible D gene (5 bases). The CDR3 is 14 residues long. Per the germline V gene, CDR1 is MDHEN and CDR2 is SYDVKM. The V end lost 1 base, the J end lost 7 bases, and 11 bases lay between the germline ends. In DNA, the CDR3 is TGTGCCAGCAGTTTATCGGGGGGTCTCCAGCCCCAGCATTTT. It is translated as CASSLSGGLQPQHF.

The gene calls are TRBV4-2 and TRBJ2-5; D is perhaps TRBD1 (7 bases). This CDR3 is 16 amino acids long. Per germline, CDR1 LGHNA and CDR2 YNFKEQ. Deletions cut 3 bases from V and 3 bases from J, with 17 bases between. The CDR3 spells CASSQLTRGVEETQYF. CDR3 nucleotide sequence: TGTGCCAGCAGCCAGCTCACCAGGGGGGTGGAAGAGACCCAGTACTTC.

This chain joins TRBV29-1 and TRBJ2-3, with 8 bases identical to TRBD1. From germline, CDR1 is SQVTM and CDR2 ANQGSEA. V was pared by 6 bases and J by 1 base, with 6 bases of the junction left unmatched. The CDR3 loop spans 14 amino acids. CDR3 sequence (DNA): TGCAGCGTCCGGCGGGGACAGGGCACAGATACGCAGTATTTT. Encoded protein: CSVRRGQGTDTQYF.

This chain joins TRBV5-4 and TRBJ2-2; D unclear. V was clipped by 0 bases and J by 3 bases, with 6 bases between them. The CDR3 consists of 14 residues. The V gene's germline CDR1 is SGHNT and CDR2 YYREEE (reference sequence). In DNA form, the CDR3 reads TGTGCCAGCAGCTTGGCGCTAGACACCGGGGAGCTGTTTTTT. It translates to CASSLALDTGELFF.

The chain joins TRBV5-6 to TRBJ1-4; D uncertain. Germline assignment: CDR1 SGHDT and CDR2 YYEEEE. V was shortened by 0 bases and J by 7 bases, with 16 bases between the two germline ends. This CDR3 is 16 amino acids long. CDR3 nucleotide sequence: TGTGCCAGCAGCTTGGGACCCCTTGACAACAGTGAAAAACTGTTTTTT. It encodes CASSLGPLDNSEKLFF.

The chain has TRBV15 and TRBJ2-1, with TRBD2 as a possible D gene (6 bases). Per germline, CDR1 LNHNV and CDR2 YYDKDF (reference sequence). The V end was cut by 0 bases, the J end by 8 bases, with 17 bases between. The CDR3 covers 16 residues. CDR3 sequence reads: CATSREVTSYGYEQFF. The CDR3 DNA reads TGTGCCACCAGCAGAGAGGTGACTAGTTATGGCTATGAGCAGTTCTTC. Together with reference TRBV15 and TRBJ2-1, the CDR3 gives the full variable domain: DAMVIQNPRYQVTQFGKPVTLSCSQTLNHNVMYWYQQKSSQAPKLLFHYYDKDFNNEADTPDNFQSRRPNTSFCFLDIRSPGLGDTAMYLCATSREVTSYGYEQFFGPGTRLTVL.

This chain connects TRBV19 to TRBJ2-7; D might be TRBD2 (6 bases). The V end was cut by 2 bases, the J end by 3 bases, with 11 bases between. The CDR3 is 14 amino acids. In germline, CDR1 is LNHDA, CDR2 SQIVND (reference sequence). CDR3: CASSISVGGYEQYF. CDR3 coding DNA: TGTGCCAGTAGTATATCGGTCGGGGGCTACGAGCAGTACTTC. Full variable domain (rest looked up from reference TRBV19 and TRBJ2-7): DGGITQSPKYLFRKEGQNVTLSCEQNLNHDAMYWYRQDPGQGLRLIYYSQIVNDFQKGDIAEGYSVSREKKESFPLTVTSAQKNPTAFYLCASSISVGGYEQYFGPGTRLTVT.